The source of this T cell receptor beta chain is a study of CD8 T cells in ankylosing spondylitis. On this clonotype itself: Its cognate antigen is unknown.

Study results and caveats: Ankylosing spondylitis blood seemed to carry a telltale TCR beta motif made of fewer than ten highly homologous variants.

Each CDR3 protein gets one entry after TCRdb re-called the 5' RACE reads with MiXCR. The sample has fewer than 500,000 distinct CDR3 sequences, around 24% seen once; the top ten hold roughly a sixth. The V end was cut by 4 bases, the J end by 14 bases, with 31 bases between. The germline V gene encodes CDR1 SGDLS and CDR2 YYNGEE. The CDR3 is 17 residues long. The receptor was isolated from a male donor with ankylosing spondylitis. The chain recombines TRBV9 with TRBJ2-1; D might be TRBD2 (6 bases). The source material was blood, either unsorted or a sorted T cell fraction (not recorded which). The DNA for the CDR3 is TGTGCCAGCAGCCCCCACCCCGGGAGTTGGGGGGAGTTGGATGAGTTCTTC. It yields the protein CASSPHPGSWGELDEFF.